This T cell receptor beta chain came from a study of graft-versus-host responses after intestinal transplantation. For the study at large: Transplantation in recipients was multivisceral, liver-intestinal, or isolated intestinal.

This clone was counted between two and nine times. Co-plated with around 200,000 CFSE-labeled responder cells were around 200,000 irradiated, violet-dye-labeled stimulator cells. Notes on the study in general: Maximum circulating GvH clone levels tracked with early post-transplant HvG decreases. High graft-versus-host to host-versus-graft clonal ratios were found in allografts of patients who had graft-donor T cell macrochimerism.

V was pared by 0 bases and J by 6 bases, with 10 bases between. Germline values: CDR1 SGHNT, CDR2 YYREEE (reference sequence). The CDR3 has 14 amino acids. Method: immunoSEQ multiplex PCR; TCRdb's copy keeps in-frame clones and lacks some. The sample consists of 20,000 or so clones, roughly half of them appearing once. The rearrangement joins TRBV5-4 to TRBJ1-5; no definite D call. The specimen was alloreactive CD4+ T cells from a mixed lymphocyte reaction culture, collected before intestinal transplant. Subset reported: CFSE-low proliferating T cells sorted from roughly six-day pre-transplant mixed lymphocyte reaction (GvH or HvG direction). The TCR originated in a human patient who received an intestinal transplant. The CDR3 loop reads CASSLAGDGQPQHF. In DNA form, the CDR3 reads TGTGCCAGCAGCTTGGCCGGAGACGGTCAGCCCCAGCATTTT.